The next 18 T cell receptor beta chains were all read from a single sample in a study of cytomegalovirus exposure and HLA in healthy donors. A multiplex PCR was run with 60 Vbeta primers and 13 Jbeta primers. Assay: immunoSEQ multiplex PCR; the TCRdb copy retains only in-frame clones and omits some. The sample includes about 100,000 clones, approximately 76% of them seen just once. Sequenced: PBMCs. Every receptor here comes from a man younger than 35 in good health and CMV-seronegative.

V gene TRBV27 combines with J gene TRBJ2-7, with no clear D. The CDR3 contains 15 residues. Germline assignment: CDR1 MNHEY and CDR2 SMNVEV (reference sequence). Between the trimmed V and J ends, which lost 3 bases and 3 bases, there was a span of 15 bases. CDR3 loop: CASSLNPVLNYEQYF. The CDR3 coding sequence is TGTGCCAGCAGTTTGAATCCCGTCCTAAACTACGAGCAGTACTTC.

About this clone itself: One junction end does not reproduce the germline sequence, and a read error may be involved. CDR3 coding DNA: TGTTCCAGCAGCTTAGGAGGTGGGACATCCCTCCGGGGGCAGTACTTC. Its protein product is CSSSLGGGTSLRGQYF. The rearrangement uses TRBV7-9 and TRBJ2-7; tentatively, D is TRBD1 (6 bases). The CDR3 is 16 amino acids. Germline loops: CDR1 SEHNR, CDR2 FQNEAQ (reference sequence).

This clone was detected once. The V and J genes are TRBV2 and TRBJ1-1; D perhaps matches TRBD1 (6 bases). The V gene lost 6 bases and the J gene lost 7 bases, with 12 bases spanning the gap. CDR1 and CDR2 (germline): SNHLY, FYNNEI. The CDR3 is made up of 12 amino acids. CDR3 in DNA: TGTGCCAGCAGCCTCAGGGGCGGTGAAGCTTTCTTT. This codes for CASSLRGGEAFF.

This clone came up once. This chain links TRBV15 with TRBJ2-5; 9 nucleotides agree with TRBD1. Germline loops: CDR1 LNHNV, CDR2 YYDKDF (reference sequence). The CDR3 loop spans 14 amino acids. The V and J ends lost 1 base and 5 bases, in that order; junction bases with no gene match: 2. CDR3 loop: CATSRGGQGETQYF. The CDR3 nucleotides are TGTGCCACCAGCAGAGGAGGACAGGGGGAGACCCAGTACTTC.

The chain links TRBV19 to TRBJ2-3; maybe TRBD2 (5 bases). The CDR3 loop spans 16 amino acids. Germline CDR1 is LNHDA and CDR2 is SQIVND (reference sequence). Trimming removed 1 base from V and 4 bases from J, with 15 bases in between. CDR3 nucleotides: TGTGCCAGTAGTATAGGGGGAGCGAATGGGCCAGATACGCAGTATTTT. Its translation is CASSIGGANGPDTQYF.

The CDR3 is CASRPEGLTSTDTQYF. The CDR3 coding sequence is TGTGCAAGTCGCCCGGAGGGACTAACTAGCACAGATACGCAGTATTTT. The chain carries TRBV12-2 and TRBJ2-3; TRBD2 was called by the table and not checked on the DNA. TRBV12-2 is deemed a pseudogene. The CDR3 sequence is 16 residues long.

The V and J genes are TRBV5-1 and TRBJ1-1; perhaps TRBD1 as D (6 bases). V was clipped by 3 bases and J by 3 bases, with 12 bases between them. The CDR3 totals 14 residues. Germline assignment: CDR1 SGHRS and CDR2 YFSETQ. CDR3 loop: CASSSGGADTEAFF. CDR3 bases: TGCGCCAGCAGCTCCGGGGGGGCGGACACTGAAGCTTTCTTT.

The CDR3 bases are TGTGCCATCAGGGGGAACGCGGGGGGGCCTAATTCAGATACGCAGTATTTT. Amino acid sequence: CAIRGNAGGPNSDTQYF. The V gene is TRBV10-3, the J gene TRBJ2-3; the match to TRBD2 covers 9 bases. CDR1 and CDR2 (germline): ENHRY, SYGVKD. CDR3 length equals 17 residues. J gave up 4 bases and V 6 bases, and 14 bases lay outside the gene matches.

The chain links TRBV28 to TRBJ2-5; 16 bases are a match to TRBD2. From germline, CDR1 is MDHEN and CDR2 SYDVKM. CDR3 size: 18 residues. With 7 bases clipped from V and 2 bases from J, the junction kept 10 bases outside the gene matches. The CDR3 DNA reads TGTGCCAGCACCCCTTGGGCGGGACTAGCGGGGGGGCAAGAGACCCAGTACTTC. This encodes CASTPWAGLAGGQETQYF.

The chain recombines TRBV7-3 with TRBJ2-2; D gene ambiguous. Germline assignment: CDR1 SGHTA and CDR2 FQGTGA. The V end was cut by 2 bases, the J end by 7 bases, with 17 bases between. The CDR3 extends over 16 amino acids. The CDR3 is CASSLEQRVPDGELFF. In DNA form, the CDR3 reads TGTGCCAGCAGCTTAGAACAACGTGTCCCCGACGGGGAGCTGTTTTTT. The entire variable domain, with the rest obtained from reference TRBV7-3 and TRBJ2-2, is as follows: GAGVSQTPSNKVTEKGKYVELRCDPISGHTALYWYRQSLGQGPEFLIYFQGTGAADDSGLPNDRFFAVRPEGSVSTLKIQRTERGDSAVYLCASSLEQRVPDGELFFGEGSRLTVL.

The rearrangement uses TRBV9 and TRBJ2-1; D ambiguous. V dropped 4 bases and J dropped 0 bases, with 5 bases sitting between them. The germline V gene has CDR1 SGDLS and CDR2 YYNGEE. The CDR3 spans 13 residues. In DNA form, the CDR3 reads TGTGCCAGCAGCTCCAGCTCCTACAATGAGCAGTTCTTC. Residues: CASSSSSYNEQFF. The entire variable domain, with the rest obtained from reference TRBV9 and TRBJ2-1, is as follows: DSGVTQTPKHLITATGQRVTLRCSPRSGDLSVYWYQQSLDQGLQFLIQYYNGEERAKGNILERFSAQQFPDLHSELNLSSLELGDSALYFCASSSSSYNEQFFGPGTRLTVL.

The J gene is TRBJ1-6, the V gene TRBV11-2; D is ambiguous. Germline V gene lookup returns CDR1 SGHAT and CDR2 FQNNGV. The V end was cut by 2 bases, the J end by 7 bases, with 12 bases between. The CDR3 is made up of 15 amino acids. CDR3 nucleotides: TGTGCCAGCAGCTTAAGACGCGGCCCGAATTCACCCCTCCACTTT. Its protein product is CASSLRRGPNSPLHF.

The chain carries TRBV6-5 and TRBJ2-7; maybe TRBD2 (5 bases). Germline V lookup: CDR1 MNHEY, CDR2 SVGAGI. Trimming took off 2 bases at V and 6 bases at J, with 20 bases between the two ends. The CDR3 spans 16 residues. CDR3 region: CASSYPRVGRVSEQYF. CDR3 nucleotide sequence: TGTGCCAGCAGTTACCCCCGAGTGGGGAGAGTCTCCGAGCAGTACTTC.

V is TRBV9 and J is TRBJ2-5; a possible D gene is TRBD1 (5 bases). Deletions cut 3 bases from V and 4 bases from J, with 16 bases between. CDR3 length: 15 residues. Per the germline V gene, CDR1 is SGDLS and CDR2 is YYNGEE. The CDR3 coding sequence is TGTGCCAGCAGCGAAGGCCAGGGTAGGGTAGAGACCCAGTACTTC. Translation gives CASSEGQGRVETQYF.

This clone was observed once. CDR3 bases: TGTGCCAGCAGCTTAAGGCTAGCGGGGGGGCCCGGCCTTTTCTTC. It codes for CASSLRLAGGPGLFF. V and J are TRBV7-2 and TRBJ2-1, with 12 bases aligning to TRBD2. Germline CDR1 reads SGHTA; CDR2 reads FQGNSA. There are 15 residues in the CDR3. The junction had 12 bases not matched to a gene; V was cut back by 2 bases and J by 16 bases.

The chain carries TRBV5-1 and TRBJ1-3; D remains ambiguous. Trimming stripped 8 bases from V and 5 bases from J, with 11 bases between. The CDR3 has 12 residues. Germline V gene sequence: CDR1 SGHRS, CDR2 YFSETQ. The CDR3 sequence: CASHENRNTIYF. CDR3 nucleotide sequence: TGCGCCAGTCACGAGAACCGAAACACCATATATTTT.

CDR3 region: CASSSDRSNYGYTF. The CDR3 bases are TGTGCCAGCAGCTCCGACAGGAGTAACTATGGCTACACCTTC. This chain links TRBV6-1 with TRBJ1-2; perhaps TRBD1 as D (6 bases). From germline, CDR1 is MNHNS and CDR2 SASEGT. The CDR3 covers 14 residues. V shed 6 bases and J shed 1 base, with 12 bases lying between them.

V and J are TRBV9 and TRBJ1-2; TRBD1 matches at 10 bases. CDR1 is SGDLS, CDR2 YYNGEE, per germline. The CDR3 has 12 amino acids. V lost 7 bases, J lost 12 bases, and 9 bases stayed unmatched. The CDR3 is CASGGTGVINTF. CDR3 nucleotide sequence: TGTGCCAGCGGGGGGACAGGGGTGATTAACACCTTC. Together with reference TRBV9 and TRBJ1-2, the CDR3 gives the full variable domain: DSGVTQTPKHLITATGQRVTLRCSPRSGDLSVYWYQQSLDQGLQFLIQYYNGEERAKGNILERFSAQQFPDLHSELNLSSLELGDSALYFCASGGTGVINTFGSGTRLTVV.